Presented here are 30 T cell receptor beta chains from one specimen sequenced in a study of cytomegalovirus exposure and HLA in healthy donors. The PCR made use of 60 Vbeta and 13 Jbeta primers. TCRdb's table, derived via immunoSEQ multiplex PCR, lists solely in-frame clones and lacks some. This sample has 75,000 to 95,000 clones, with around three quarters found just once. The sample consisted of PBMCs. Receptor source: a woman aged 40-49 years in good health and CMV-seropositive.

The CDR3 reads CARTEGPRGQPQHF. Here the CDR3 DNA reads TGTGCCAGGACCGAGGGACCAAGGGGGCAGCCCCAGCATTTT. This chain connects TRBV5-5 to TRBJ1-5, with D tentatively TRBD1 (6 bases). This CDR3 has 14 amino acids. The V gene lost 8 bases and the J gene lost 7 bases, with 19 bases spanning the gap. Germline V gene lookup returns CDR1 SGHKS and CDR2 YYEKEE (reference sequence).

This clone has just one count. The chain employs TRBV29-1 and TRBJ2-1, with a tentative D call TRBD1 (5 bases). This CDR3 region has 13 residues. V was cut by 4 bases and J by 8 bases, with 15 bases left in between. The V gene's germline CDR1 is SQVTM and CDR2 ANQGSEA. CDR3 nucleotide sequence: TGCAGCGTTGGTCTACAGGTAAGGCATGAGCAGTTCTTC. This sequence encodes CSVGLQVRHEQFF.

This rearrangement joins TRBV9 to TRBJ2-2, with TRBD1 matching 9 bases. Germline CDR1 and CDR2: SGDLS and YYNGEE. The CDR3 totals 15 residues. V lost 4 bases to trimming and J lost 6 bases; unmatched junction nucleotides: 7. CDR3 region: CASSFTGGAAGELFF. The DNA of the CDR3 is TGTGCCAGCAGCTTCACAGGGGGCGCCGCCGGGGAGCTGTTTTTT.

The chain links TRBV4-2 to TRBJ2-7; 9 bases map to TRBD2. The CDR3 has 16 residues. J was trimmed by 4 bases and V by 0 bases; bases with no gene match: 7. The germline V gene has CDR1 LGHNA and CDR2 YNFKEQ. CDR3 nucleotides: TGTGCCAGCAGCCAAGATCTGGCGGGAGGGCAGTACGAGCAGTACTTC. Protein product: CASSQDLAGGQYEQYF.

This clone was counted only a few times. This chain uses TRBV12-1 with TRBJ2-1; TRBD2 is the table's D call and was not checked against the DNA. TRBV12-1 is described as a pseudogene. The CDR3 is made up of 18 amino acids. CDR3 nucleotide sequence: TGTGCCAGCAGCTTTGAAACTAGCGGGAGGGCGTCGTCCAATGAGCAGTTCTTC. This translates into CASSFETSGRASSNEQFF.

The rearrangement links TRBV7-2 to TRBJ1-4; TRBD1 agrees at 11 bases. Germline CDR1 reads SGHTA; CDR2 reads FQGNSA. The V segment lost 5 bases and the J segment 11 bases; nucleotides outside the gene matches: 10. The CDR3 length is 15 residues. The CDR3 DNA follows: TGTGCCAGCAGCAGCCCGGGACAGGGGGACCGGAAACTGTTTTTT. Translated, it gives CASSSPGQGDRKLFF.

J is TRBJ1-5 and V is TRBV5-4, with TRBD1 identical over 8 bases. This CDR3 has 19 residues. Losses at the gene ends were 4 bases for V and 0 bases for J; bases not matched to a gene: 15. Germline lookup yields CDR1 SGHNT and CDR2 YYREEE (reference sequence). The CDR3 sequence is CASSIQAGTGDYSNQPQHF. The DNA of the CDR3 is TGTGCCAGCAGCATCCAAGCCGGGACAGGAGATTATAGCAATCAGCCCCAGCATTTT.

The rearrangement links TRBV14 to TRBJ2-7, with unresolved D. Germline loops: CDR1 SGHDN, CDR2 FVKESK. This CDR3 is built from 15 residues. The germline V and J ends were trimmed by 4 bases and 2 bases, with 15 bases remaining between them. CDR3 protein: CASSPTDTLTYEQYF. DNA for the CDR3: TGTGCCAGCAGCCCGACCGACACCTTAACCTACGAGCAGTACTTC.

This clone has a single count. V gene TRBV19 combines with J gene TRBJ2-5, with 7 nucleotides matching TRBD1. CDR1 LNHDA and CDR2 SQIVND come from the germline V gene (reference sequence). This CDR3 spans 16 amino acids. After removal of 5 bases from V and 7 bases from J, the junction contained 16 bases not matched to a gene. The CDR3 is CASSPRRDSVYGTQYF. As DNA, the CDR3 is TGTGCCAGTAGTCCCCGCCGGGACAGCGTATACGGGACCCAGTACTTC. The variable domain in full, with the rest retrieved from reference TRBV19 and TRBJ2-5, is DGGITQSPKYLFRKEGQNVTLSCEQNLNHDAMYWYRQDPGQGLRLIYYSQIVNDFQKGDIAEGYSVSREKKESFPLTVTSAQKNPTAFYLCASSPRRDSVYGTQYFGPGTRLLVL.

The J gene is TRBJ2-1, the V gene TRBV7-6, with a possible D match to TRBD2 (6 bases). The CDR3 loop spans 15 amino acids. V shed 7 bases and J shed 0 bases, with 13 bases lying between them. Germline loops: CDR1 SGHVS, CDR2 FNYEAQ. The CDR3 protein is CASTRDWGSYNEQFF. CDR3 sequence (DNA): TGTGCCAGCACCAGGGACTGGGGCTCCTACAATGAGCAGTTCTTC.

V is TRBV11-3 and J is TRBJ2-1; 11 nucleotides line up with TRBD2. The V and J ends lost 4 bases and 7 bases, in that order; junction bases with no gene match: 9. The germline gives CDR1 SGHNT, CDR2 YENEEA. The CDR3 contains 16 residues. CDR3 in amino acids: CASSSGLAASKNEQFF. As DNA, the CDR3 is TGTGCCAGCAGCTCGGGACTAGCGGCCTCGAAAAATGAGCAGTTCTTC.

The V call is TRBV2, the J call TRBJ1-2; 8 bases agree with TRBD1. The CDR3 consists of 14 residues. Germline V gene lookup returns CDR1 SNHLY and CDR2 FYNNEI. The junction had 3 bases not matched to a gene; V was cut back by 3 bases and J by 3 bases. As DNA, the CDR3 is TGTGCCAGCAGTGAGCAGGGGGCAGACTATGGCTACACCTTC. Amino acid sequence: CASSEQGADYGYTF.

V and J are TRBV27 and TRBJ2-1; TRBD2 matches at 9 bases. The V and J ends lost 3 bases and 2 bases, in that order; junction bases with no gene match: 8. Looked up from germline, CDR1 is MNHEY and CDR2 is SMNVEV (reference sequence). The CDR3 totals 17 residues. CDR3 nucleotide sequence: TGTGCCAGCAGTTTTAGCGGGAGTCCCACAGCCTACAATGAGCAGTTCTTC. The encoded protein is CASSFSGSPTAYNEQFF.

This clone has only a few counts. The chain has TRBV9 and TRBJ2-7; 7 bases line up with TRBD2. CDR1 SGDLS and CDR2 YYNGEE come from the germline V gene. The junction had 4 bases not matched to a gene; V was cut back by 0 bases and J by 7 bases. This CDR3 has 13 residues. The DNA for the CDR3 is TGTGCCAGCAGCGTAGAGGGGCGGGGGGAGCAGTACTTC. This gives the protein CASSVEGRGEQYF.

This chain joins TRBV15 and TRBJ1-3, with D tentatively TRBD1 (5 bases). V dropped 0 bases and J dropped 8 bases, with 11 bases sitting between them. The CDR3 has 14 residues. CDR1 and CDR2 from the germline V gene are LNHNV and YYDKDF (reference sequence). The CDR3 DNA reads as TGTGCCACCAGCAGAGACAGGGCGGTAGACACCATATATTTT. Translation gives CATSRDRAVDTIYF.

The chain links TRBV7-9 to TRBJ1-1; unclear D gene. V was cut by 1 base and J by 0 bases, with 6 bases left in between. The CDR3 loop spans 14 amino acids. Per germline, CDR1 SEHNR and CDR2 FQNEAQ (reference sequence). CDR3 DNA sequence: TGTGCCAGCAGCTTAGTGCGAATGAACACTGAAGCTTTCTTT. This sequence encodes CASSLVRMNTEAFF.

The chain has TRBV2 and TRBJ2-5; 13 nucleotides line up with TRBD2. Germline trimming cut 7 bases from V and 4 bases from J; bases unmatched to any gene: 3. Germline V CDR1 and CDR2: SNHLY, FYNNEI. The CDR3 sequence is 14 residues long. In DNA, the CDR3 is TGTGCCAGCAAGGGACTAGCGGGATCAGAGACCCAGTACTTC. Protein: CASKGLAGSETQYF.

This rearrangement joins TRBV6-1 to TRBJ1-4; TRBD1 aligns across 8 bases. The junction had 3 bases not matched to a gene; V was cut back by 6 bases and J by 0 bases. The CDR3 length is 15 residues. CDR1 is MNHNS and CDR2 is SASEGT in the germline V gene. CDR3 sequence: CASRLTGATNEKLFF. The DNA of the CDR3 is TGTGCCAGCAGGTTGACAGGGGCAACTAATGAAAAACTGTTTTTT.

CDR3 nucleotides: TGTGCCAGTAGTAACAGGGTAGAGGCTTTCTTT. Translation gives CASSNRVEAFF. The J gene is TRBJ1-1, the V gene TRBV19; a weak D match, TRBD1 (6 bases). The CDR3 length is 11 residues. V lost 4 bases and J 11 bases, leaving 11 bases between the germline ends. Germline V gene lookup returns CDR1 LNHDA and CDR2 SQIVND (reference sequence).

The chain has TRBV2 and TRBJ2-5, with a weak D call TRBD1 (5 bases). The CDR3 is 13 amino acids. The V gene's germline CDR1 is SNHLY and CDR2 FYNNEI. Trimming removed 2 bases at V and 7 bases at J, with 11 bases between. The CDR3 protein is CASSEWLGRTQYF. CDR3 DNA: TGTGCCAGCAGTGAATGGCTGGGGCGGACCCAGTACTTC.

The chain joins TRBV6-1 to TRBJ1-2, with 7 bases identical to TRBD1. Germline V lookup: CDR1 MNHNS, CDR2 SASEGT. The CDR3 is made up of 16 amino acids. With 3 bases clipped from V and 2 bases from J, the junction kept 9 bases outside the gene matches. CDR3 sequence: CASSDHRTGVNYGYTF. In nucleotides, the CDR3 is TGTGCCAGCAGTGACCACCGGACAGGAGTCAACTATGGCTACACCTTC.

The chain is built from TRBV29-1 and TRBJ2-1; D not resolved. Germline-derived CDR1 and CDR2 are SQVTM and ANQGSEA. The CDR3 loop spans 14 amino acids. V lost 7 bases, J lost 0 bases, and 13 bases lay in between. The CDR3 here is CSDQSEYSYNEQFF. CDR3 DNA sequence: TGCAGCGACCAAAGCGAGTACTCCTACAATGAGCAGTTCTTC.

The chain carries TRBV7-2 and TRBJ1-5, with D possibly TRBD1 on 6 matching bases. Germline-derived CDR1 and CDR2 are SGHTA and FQGNSA. There are 15 residues in the CDR3. Trimming left V 4 bases short and J 2 bases short, with 12 bases between. The CDR3 DNA reads TGTGCCAGCAGCTCTAAAGGGGGAGGCAATCAGCCCCAGCATTTT. Its translation is CASSSKGGGNQPQHF.

The chain links TRBV7-2 to TRBJ2-7, with 7 bases lining up with TRBD1. Trimming took 7 bases from V and 4 from J; bases not matched to a gene: 10. The CDR3 consists of 14 residues. The germline gives CDR1 SGHTA, CDR2 FQGNSA. DNA for the CDR3: TGTGCCAGCACCTCAAGGGGGACAGCATACGAGCAGTACTTC. This translates into CASTSRGTAYEQYF.

The chain is built from TRBV27 and TRBJ2-7; D remains unclear. V was pared by 6 bases and J by 2 bases, with 17 bases between. The CDR3 consists of 15 residues. Germline CDR1 and CDR2: MNHEY and SMNVEV (reference sequence). CDR3 nucleotides: TGTGCCAGCAGCAGTCGATGGGTAGCCGCCTACGAGCAGTACTTC. It translates to CASSSRWVAAYEQYF.

J is TRBJ2-5 and V is TRBV6-1, with D tentatively TRBD2 (6 bases). The germline V gene encodes CDR1 MNHNS and CDR2 SASEGT. Trimming left V 9 bases short and J 0 bases short, with 11 bases between. This CDR3 spans 13 amino acids. The CDR3 DNA follows: TGTGCCAGTGGGTGGGGGGACCAAGAGACCCAGTACTTC. This sequence encodes CASGWGDQETQYF.

J is TRBJ2-2 and V is TRBV7-3, with 8 bases matching TRBD2. The germline gives CDR1 SGHTA, CDR2 FQGTGA. The CDR3 totals 15 residues. V lost 6 bases to trimming and J lost 0 bases; unmatched junction nucleotides: 3. CDR3 nucleotide sequence: TGTGCCAGCAGTCCTAGCGGGCCGAACACCGGGGAGCTGTTTTTT. Amino acids: CASSPSGPNTGELFF. Full variable domain (rest looked up from reference TRBV7-3 and TRBJ2-2): GAGVSQTPSNKVTEKGKYVELRCDPISGHTALYWYRQSLGQGPEFLIYFQGTGAADDSGLPNDRFFAVRPEGSVSTLKIQRTERGDSAVYLCASSPSGPNTGELFFGEGSRLTVL.

This clone was counted only a few times. V is TRBV6-4 and J is TRBJ1-1; 9 nucleotides agree with TRBD1. With 3 bases clipped from V and 1 base from J, the junction kept 0 bases outside the gene matches. Germline assignment: CDR1 MRHNA and CDR2 SNTAGT. CDR3 size: 14 residues. For the CDR3, the DNA is TGTGCCAGCAGTGAGGGACAGGGGAACACTGAAGCTTTCTTT. Amino acids: CASSEGQGNTEAFF.

This clone was found a few times. The rearrangement links TRBV28 to TRBJ2-4; 13 bases match TRBD2. The J segment lost 1 base and the V segment lost 6 bases, leaving 9 bases of the junction unmatched. Germline V lookup: CDR1 MDHEN, CDR2 SYDVKM. There are 18 residues in the CDR3. The CDR3 coding sequence is TGTGCCAGCAGCCCAACTAGCGGGAGGGCCGCGGCCAAAAACATTCAGTACTTC. Its translation is CASSPTSGRAAAKNIQYF.

V and J are TRBV7-3 and TRBJ2-3; TRBD2 matches 7 bases. The germline CDR1 and CDR2 sequences are SGHTA and FQGTGA. V dropped 1 base and J dropped 6; count of bases not matched to a gene: 7. The CDR3 has 15 residues. CDR3 sequence reads: CASSLNGGSGDTQYF. The CDR3, as DNA: TGTGCCAGCAGCTTAAACGGGGGGTCAGGGGATACGCAGTATTTT.